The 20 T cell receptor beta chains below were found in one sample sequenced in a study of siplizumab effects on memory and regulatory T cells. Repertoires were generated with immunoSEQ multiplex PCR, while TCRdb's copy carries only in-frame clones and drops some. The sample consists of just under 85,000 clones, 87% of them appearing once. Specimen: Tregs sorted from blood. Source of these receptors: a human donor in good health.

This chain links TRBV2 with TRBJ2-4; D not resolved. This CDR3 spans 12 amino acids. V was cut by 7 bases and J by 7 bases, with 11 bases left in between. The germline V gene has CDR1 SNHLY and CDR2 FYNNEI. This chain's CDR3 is CASTRFDNIQYF. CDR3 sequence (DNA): TGTGCCAGCACCAGGTTCGATAACATTCAGTACTTC.

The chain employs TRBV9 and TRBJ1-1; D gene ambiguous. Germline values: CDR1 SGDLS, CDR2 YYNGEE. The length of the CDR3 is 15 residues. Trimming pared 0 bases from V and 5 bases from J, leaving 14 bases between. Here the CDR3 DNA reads TGTGCCAGCAGCGTAGGCGAACCGTCGCTGACTGAAGCTTTCTTT. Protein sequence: CASSVGEPSLTEAFF.

CDR3 protein: CASSQIQGNTEAFF. The CDR3 DNA follows: TGTGCCAGCAGCCAAATCCAGGGTAACACTGAAGCTTTCTTT. The chain links TRBV7-3 to TRBJ1-1, with TRBD1 as a possible D gene (5 bases). The CDR3 extends over 14 amino acids. The V end lost 5 bases, the J end lost 2 bases, and 12 bases lay between the germline ends. The germline CDR1 and CDR2 sequences are SGHTA and FQGTGA.

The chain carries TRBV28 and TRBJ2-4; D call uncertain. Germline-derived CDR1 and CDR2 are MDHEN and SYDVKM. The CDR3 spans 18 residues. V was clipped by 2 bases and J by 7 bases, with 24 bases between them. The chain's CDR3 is CASSLIVLDGRPSNIQYF. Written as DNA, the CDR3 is TGTGCCAGCAGTTTAATCGTGTTGGACGGCCGACCGTCGAACATTCAGTACTTC.

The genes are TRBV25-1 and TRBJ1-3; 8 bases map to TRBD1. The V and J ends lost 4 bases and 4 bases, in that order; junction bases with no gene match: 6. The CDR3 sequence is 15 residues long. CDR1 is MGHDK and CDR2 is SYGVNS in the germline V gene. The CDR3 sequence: CASSARGRTGNTIYF. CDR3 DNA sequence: TGTGCCAGCAGTGCCAGGGGGCGCACAGGAAACACCATATATTTT.

The chain's CDR3 is CASSLGGQGVAEQFF. The CDR3 bases are TGTGCCAGCAGCTTGGGGGGACAGGGAGTGGCTGAGCAGTTCTTC. V and J are TRBV5-4 and TRBJ2-1, with TRBD1 matching 9 bases. CDR3 size: 15 residues. CDR1 is SGHNT, CDR2 YYREEE, per germline (reference sequence). After removal of 0 bases from V and 9 bases from J, the junction contained 7 bases not matched to a gene.

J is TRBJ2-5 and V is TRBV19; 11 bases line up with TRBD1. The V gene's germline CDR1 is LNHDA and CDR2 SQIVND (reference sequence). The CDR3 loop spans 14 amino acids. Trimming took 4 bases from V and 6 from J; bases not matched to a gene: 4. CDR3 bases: TGTGCCAGTAGTACCCGGGACAGGGGGAAGACCCAGTACTTC. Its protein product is CASSTRDRGKTQYF.

CDR3 nucleotides: TGTGCCAGCTCTGCGGGGAGCACTGAAGCTTTCTTT. Its protein is CASSAGSTEAFF. This sequence joins TRBV27 and TRBJ1-1, with D uncertain. V shed 8 bases and J shed 4 bases, with 11 bases lying between them. This CDR3 is built from 12 residues. Germline V gene sequence: CDR1 MNHEY, CDR2 SMNVEV (reference sequence).

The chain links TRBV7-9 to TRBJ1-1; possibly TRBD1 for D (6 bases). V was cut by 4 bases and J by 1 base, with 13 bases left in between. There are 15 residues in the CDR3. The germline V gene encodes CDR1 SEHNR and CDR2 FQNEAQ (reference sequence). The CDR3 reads CASSYGQIKNTEAFF. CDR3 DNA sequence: TGTGCCAGCAGCTATGGACAGATAAAGAACACTGAAGCTTTCTTT.

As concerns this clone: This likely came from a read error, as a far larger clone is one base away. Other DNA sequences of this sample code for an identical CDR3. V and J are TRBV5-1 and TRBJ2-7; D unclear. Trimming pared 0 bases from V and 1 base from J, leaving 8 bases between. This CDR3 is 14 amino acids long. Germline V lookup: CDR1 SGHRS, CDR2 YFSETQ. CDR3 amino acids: CASSLASGSYEQYF. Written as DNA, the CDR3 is TGCGCCAGCAGCTTGGCCTCAGGTTCCTACGAGCAGTACTTC.

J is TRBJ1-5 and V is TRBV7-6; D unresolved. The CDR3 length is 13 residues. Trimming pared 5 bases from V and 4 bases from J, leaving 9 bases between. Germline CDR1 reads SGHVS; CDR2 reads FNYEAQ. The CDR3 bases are TGTGCCAGCAGCCAAGAAGTGAATCAGCCCCAGCATTTT. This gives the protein CASSQEVNQPQHF.

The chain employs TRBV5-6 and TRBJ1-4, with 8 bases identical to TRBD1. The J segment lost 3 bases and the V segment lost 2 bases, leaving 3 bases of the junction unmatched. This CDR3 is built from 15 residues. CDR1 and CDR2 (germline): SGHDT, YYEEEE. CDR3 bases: TGTGCCAGCAGCTTCACGACAGGGGCTAATGAAAAACTGTTTTTT. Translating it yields CASSFTTGANEKLFF.

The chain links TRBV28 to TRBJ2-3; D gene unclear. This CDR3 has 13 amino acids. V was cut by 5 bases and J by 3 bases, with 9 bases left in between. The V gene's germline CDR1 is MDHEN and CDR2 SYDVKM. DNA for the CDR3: TGTGCCAGCAGTCCCGTAGAGACAGATACGCAGTATTTT. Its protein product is CASSPVETDTQYF.

The DNA of the CDR3 is TGTGCCAGCAGCGGGGTGGTAGCGTCAGATACGCAGTATTTT. Its protein product is CASSGVVASDTQYF. The rearrangement links TRBV5-4 to TRBJ2-3; D possibly corresponds to TRBD2 (5 bases). Germline V lookup: CDR1 SGHNT, CDR2 YYREEE (reference sequence). Trimming removed 4 bases from V and 4 bases from J, with 13 bases in between. The CDR3 runs to 14 residues.

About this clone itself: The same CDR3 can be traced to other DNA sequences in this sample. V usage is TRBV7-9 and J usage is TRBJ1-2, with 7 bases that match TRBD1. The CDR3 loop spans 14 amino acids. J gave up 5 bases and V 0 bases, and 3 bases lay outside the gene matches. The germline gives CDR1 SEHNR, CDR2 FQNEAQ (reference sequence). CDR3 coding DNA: TGTGCCAGCAGCTTAGCGGGACAGATGTATGGCTACACCTTC. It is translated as CASSLAGQMYGYTF.

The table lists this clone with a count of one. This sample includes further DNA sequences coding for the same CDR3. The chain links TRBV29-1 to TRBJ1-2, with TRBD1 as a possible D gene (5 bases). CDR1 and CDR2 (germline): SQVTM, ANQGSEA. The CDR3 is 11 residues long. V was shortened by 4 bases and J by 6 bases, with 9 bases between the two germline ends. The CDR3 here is CSVVGGDGYTF. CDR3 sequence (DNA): TGCAGCGTTGTAGGAGGGGATGGCTACACCTTC.

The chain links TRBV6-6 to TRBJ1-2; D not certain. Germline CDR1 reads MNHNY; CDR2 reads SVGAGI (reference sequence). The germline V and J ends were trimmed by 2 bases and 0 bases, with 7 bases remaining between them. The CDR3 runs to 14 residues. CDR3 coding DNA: TGTGCCAGCAGTTACCCTTCCCCTAACTATGGCTACACCTTC. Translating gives CASSYPSPNYGYTF.

The CDR3 DNA sequence: TGTGCCAGCAGCCCTCAACCCCATTCGGCCTACGAGCAGTACTTC. The encoded protein is CASSPQPHSAYEQYF. The V and J genes are TRBV9 and TRBJ2-7; D gene ambiguous. Germline V gene data show CDR1 as SGDLS and CDR2 as YYNGEE. Trimming took off 4 bases at V and 2 bases at J, with 16 bases between the two ends. The CDR3 runs to 15 residues.

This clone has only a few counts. The CDR3 DNA reads TGTGCCAGCAGCTTAGGGGACAGTTTTAGGGTCCGATCACCCCTCCACTTT. It encodes CASSLGDSFRVRSPLHF. This chain joins TRBV7-6 and TRBJ1-6; 7 bases fit TRBD1. The CDR3 contains 17 residues. The germline CDR1 and CDR2 sequences are SGHVS and FNYEAQ. V shed 1 base and J 10 bases; nucleotides not matched to a gene: 13.

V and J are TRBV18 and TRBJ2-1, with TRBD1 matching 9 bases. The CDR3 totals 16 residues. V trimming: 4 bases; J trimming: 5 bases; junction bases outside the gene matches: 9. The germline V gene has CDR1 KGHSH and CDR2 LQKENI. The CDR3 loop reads CASSLSLTGGHNEQFF. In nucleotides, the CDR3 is TGTGCCAGCTCACTCAGCCTGACAGGGGGACACAATGAGCAGTTCTTC.